Detailed here is one TCR beta chain. Germline V gene data show CDR1 as SEHNR and CDR2 as FQNEAQ (reference sequence). Trimming at V came to 4 bases and at J to 8 bases, leaving 6 bases not matched to a gene. The CDR3 has 14 residues. This sample is part of a study of blood T cell repertoires in COVID-19. As originally analysed: Nucleated cell counts were estimated from reference gene primer amplification. The data were produced by immunoSEQ multiplex PCR, yet TCRdb's version contains in-frame clones alone and is incomplete. That table furnishes V, J and clone size, whereas the DNA furnished D and trimming. Of 100,000 or so clones in the sample, approximately 76% were seen once.

The material sequenced was peripheral blood. This TCR was recovered from an older woman with acute or convalescent COVID-19. The rearrangement joins TRBV7-9 to TRBJ2-1; 9 nucleotides line up with TRBD1. Here the CDR3 reads CASSSGTGGDEQFF. DNA of the CDR3: TGTGCCAGCAGCTCGGGTACAGGGGGCGATGAGCAGTTCTTC.